Below, one T cell receptor (beta chain) is given with its context. It has no known antigen specificity. Per-nucleotide qualities are absent, and no much larger clonotype sits a single base away. These data are taken from a study of blood T cell repertoires in COVID-19 (dated by TCRdb to 2018 to 2021). Broadly, across the study: The collaborator samples originated in the United States, Italy and Spain and spanned the acute and convalescent phases of COVID-19. The material from the prospective study consisted of cDNA or gDNA derived from T cells, B-cell-depleted T cells, or PBMCs. The dataset comprised deeply sampled blood TCRbeta repertoires from subjects exposed to, actively infected with, or recovered from COVID-19. A freely available public database, intended as a resource for researchers studying the immune response to SARS-CoV-2, is where the repertoires were released. The samples were drawn from two sources: the first 160 participants of the ongoing ImmuneRACE study, and 1,254 subjects contributed by 6 global collaborators. A de-identified subject ID, COVID-19 status, age in years and sex were almost always included in the sample metadata. Where HLA class I and class II types were available, the types were taken from metadata supplied by the sample provider, not from assay-based typing. On the study overall, not on this receptor specifically: Clinical and demographic metadata were provided uncurated, with the amount varying by source and participant.

Whole blood was collected in K2EDTA tubes by collaborating institutions according to the institutions' own protocols. For TCRbeta analysis, collaborators shipped samples as frozen whole blood, isolated PBMCs, or DNA extracted from either of those sample types. The CDR3 measures 17 amino acids from cysteine to phenylalanine. Just CDR3 DNA is preserved here, 51 bases in frame from base 1. Trimming leaves V shorter by 9 bases and J shorter by 4 bases, with the junction holding 17 bases beyond the gene matches. The germline V gene (reference sequence) specifies WNHNN as CDR1 and SYGVQD as CDR2. The immunoSEQ Assay, a bias-controlled multiplex PCR, was used to amplify TCRbeta CDR3 regions from genomic DNA. In the source study's methods: Nucleated cell counts per sample were estimated from amplification of reference gene primers within the assay. Sequence reads were collapsed and filtered to measure the absolute abundance of every unique TCRbeta CDR3 rearrangement. For each sample, productive Simpson clonality was calculated by taking the square root of Simpson's diversity index across productive rearrangements. Here the immuneACCESS table is served through TCRdb, limited to in-frame sequences with V and J called. Missing clones are a known gap in these copies; in checked studies unresolved V genes cover under half, and the rest lacks a known reason. V and J calls and clone size are given by that table; D and trimming were obtained from the DNA. Counted in this sample were about 200,000 clones; about nine tenths of them appeared once. The ten largest clones take up about 1.6% of the sample.

This chain is built from TRBV10-1 and TRBJ2-1; 8 of the junction bases match TRBD2. This TCR came from a man between 18 and 29 years old with active or convalescent COVID-19. Material for sequencing was peripheral blood. DNA sequence: TGCGCCAGGTGCAGAGTGGGAGCGGGAGACAGGTACAATGAGCAGTTCTTC. The translation is CARCRVGAGDRYNEQFF.